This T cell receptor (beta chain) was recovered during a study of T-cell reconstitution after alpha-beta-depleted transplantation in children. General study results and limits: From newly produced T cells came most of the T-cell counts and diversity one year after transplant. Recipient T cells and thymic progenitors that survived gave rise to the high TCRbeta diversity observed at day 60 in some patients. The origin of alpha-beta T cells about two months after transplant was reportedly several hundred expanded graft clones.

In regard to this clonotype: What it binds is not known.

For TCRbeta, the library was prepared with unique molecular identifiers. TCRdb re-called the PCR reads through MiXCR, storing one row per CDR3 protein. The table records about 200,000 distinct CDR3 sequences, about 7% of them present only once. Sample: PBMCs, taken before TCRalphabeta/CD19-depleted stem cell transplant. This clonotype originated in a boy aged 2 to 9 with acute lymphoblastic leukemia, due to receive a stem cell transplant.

The CDR3 DNA sequence: TGTGCCAGCAGTCCCCCCCCAGCTGGCGAGCAGTTCTTC. Translating gives CASSPPPAGEQFF. The chain recombines TRBV28 with TRBJ2-1; D remains unclear. Trimming took 5 bases from V and 10 from J, leaving 15 bases between them. CDR1 is MDHEN and CDR2 is SYDVKM in the germline V gene. This CDR3 region has 13 residues. The full variable domain, completed using reference TRBV28 and TRBJ2-1, is DVKVTQSSRYLVKRTGEKVFLECVQDMDHENMFWYRQDPGLGLRLIYFSYDVKMKEKGDIPEGYSVSREKKERFSLILESASTNQTSMYLCASSPPPAGEQFFGPGTRLTVL.